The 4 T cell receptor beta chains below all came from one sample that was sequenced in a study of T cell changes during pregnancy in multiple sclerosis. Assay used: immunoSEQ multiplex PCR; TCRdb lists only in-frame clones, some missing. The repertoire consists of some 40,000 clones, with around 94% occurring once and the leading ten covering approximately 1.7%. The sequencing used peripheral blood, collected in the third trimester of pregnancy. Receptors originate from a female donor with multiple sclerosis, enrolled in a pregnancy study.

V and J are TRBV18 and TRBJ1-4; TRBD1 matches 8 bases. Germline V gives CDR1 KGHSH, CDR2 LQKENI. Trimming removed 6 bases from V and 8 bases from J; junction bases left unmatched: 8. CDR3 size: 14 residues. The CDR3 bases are TGTGCCAGCTCTCCAGGGGGCTTAGCGGAAAAACTGTTTTTT. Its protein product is CASSPGGLAEKLFF.

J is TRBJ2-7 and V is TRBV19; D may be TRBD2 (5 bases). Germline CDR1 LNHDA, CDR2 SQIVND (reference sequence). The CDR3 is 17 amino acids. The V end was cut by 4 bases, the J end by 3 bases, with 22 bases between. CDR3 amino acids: CASSRYLGLDGNYEQYF. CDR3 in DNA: TGTGCCAGTAGTAGATACCTCGGATTGGACGGGAACTACGAGCAGTACTTC. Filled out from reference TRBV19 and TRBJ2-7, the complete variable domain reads DGGITQSPKYLFRKEGQNVTLSCEQNLNHDAMYWYRQDPGQGLRLIYYSQIVNDFQKGDIAEGYSVSREKKESFPLTVTSAQKNPTAFYLCASSRYLGLDGNYEQYFGPGTRLTVT.

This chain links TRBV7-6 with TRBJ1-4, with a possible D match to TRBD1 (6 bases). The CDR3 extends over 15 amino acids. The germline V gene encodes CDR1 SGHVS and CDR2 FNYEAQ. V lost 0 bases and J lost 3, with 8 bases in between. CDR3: CASSLADRPNEKLFF. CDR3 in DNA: TGTGCCAGCAGCTTAGCCGACAGGCCTAATGAAAAACTGTTTTTT.

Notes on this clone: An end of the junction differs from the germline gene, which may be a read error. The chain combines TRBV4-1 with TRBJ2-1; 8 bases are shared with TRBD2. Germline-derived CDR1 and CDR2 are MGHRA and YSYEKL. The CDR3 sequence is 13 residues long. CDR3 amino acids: CASRQDTGGQEFF. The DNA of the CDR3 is TGCGCCAGCAGACAAGATACGGGGGGGCAGGAGTTCTTC.